This is a list of T cell receptor beta chains from one sample in a study of persistence of HIV-infected CD4 T cells. No antigen has been assigned to these receptors. Profiled with immunoSEQ multiplex PCR; TCRdb holds only in-frame clones, not every one. The table lists 7,500 to 9,500 clones, roughly 85% of them singletons, with about 2% in the top ten. Here the sequenced sample was CD4+ T cells sorted from PBMCs after roughly 18-hour stimulation, taken from a patient who received antiretroviral therapy. The source is an adult woman with HIV who was CMV-seropositive. Both conserved end residues are part of each CDR3. Each record gives: V gene, D gene, clone size, J gene, CDR3 DNA, CDR3 protein. The D gene is left open where the match is weak. Clone size is stated in some rows and not others, as once, few, many or a class when expanded.

v_call: TRBV30
d_call: NA
clone_size: once
j_call: TRBJ1-2
cdr3_nt: TGTGCCTGGAGTGACTTCCATATCAGTGGCTACACCTTC
cdr3_aa: CAWSDFHISGYTF

v_call: TRBV27
d_call: TRBD1
clone_size: NA
j_call: TRBJ2-1
cdr3_nt: TGTGCCAGCAGTCCTGGGACAGCGTACAATGAGCAGTTCTTC
cdr3_aa: CASSPGTAYNEQFF

v_call: TRBV24-1
d_call: TRBD1
clone_size: NA
j_call: TRBJ2-7
cdr3_nt: TGTGCCACCCCCCCCGGACAGGGGTTCCACGAGCAGTACTTC
cdr3_aa: CATPPGQGFHEQYF

v_call: TRBV19
d_call: NA
clone_size: NA
j_call: TRBJ1-1
cdr3_nt: TGTGCCAGTAGTACTTCGGTGAACACTGAAGCTTTCTTT
cdr3_aa: CASSTSVNTEAFF

v_call: TRBV4-3
d_call: NA
clone_size: NA
j_call: TRBJ1-1
cdr3_nt: TGCGCCAGCAGCCAAGATCTGAGTGGGGCGAGGGCTTTCTTT
cdr3_aa: CASSQDLSGARAFF

v_call: TRBV4-1
d_call: NA
clone_size: NA
j_call: TRBJ2-7
cdr3_nt: TGCGCCAGCAGCCAAGCGCGACAGGGACTATACGAGCAGTACTTC
cdr3_aa: CASSQARQGLYEQYF

v_call: TRBV3-1/TRBV3-2
d_call: TRBD1
clone_size: NA
j_call: TRBJ2-7
cdr3_nt: TGTGCCAGCAGCCCTCGACAGGGGGTCGTTTACGAGCAGTACTTC
cdr3_aa: CASSPRQGVVYEQYF

v_call: TRBV18
d_call: NA
clone_size: NA
j_call: TRBJ2-2
cdr3_nt: TGTGCCAGCTCCTCTCAACCCAGACAGCTCAGCACGAACACCGGGGAGCTGTTTTTT
cdr3_aa: CASSSQPRQLSTNTGELFF

v_call: TRBV5-1
d_call: TRBD1
clone_size: NA
j_call: TRBJ2-7
cdr3_nt: TGCGCCAGCAGCTTCACACAGGGGTCCAGCTCCTACGAGCAGTACTTC
cdr3_aa: CASSFTQGSSSYEQYF

v_call: TRBV2
d_call: NA
clone_size: NA
j_call: TRBJ2-5
cdr3_nt: TGTGCCAGCAGGGTGGACCGAGGTAGAGAGACCCAGTACTTC
cdr3_aa: CASRVDRGRETQYF

v_call: TRBV24-1
d_call: NA
clone_size: once
j_call: TRBJ1-2
cdr3_nt: TGTGCCACCAGTGATGACGGAATTGGTGGCTACACCTTC
cdr3_aa: CATSDDGIGGYTF

v_call: TRBV7-2
d_call: NA
clone_size: few
j_call: TRBJ2-7
cdr3_nt: TGTGCCAGCAGCTTAGCCCCCGGAGCTTCCTACGAGCAGTACTTC
cdr3_aa: CASSLAPGASYEQYF

v_call: TRBV6-1
d_call: TRBD1
clone_size: NA
j_call: TRBJ1-1
cdr3_nt: TGTGCCACCCAACACAGGGGCACTGAAGCTTTCTTT
cdr3_aa: CATQHRGTEAFF

v_call: TRBV6-2/TRBV6-3
d_call: TRBD1
clone_size: NA
j_call: TRBJ2-7
cdr3_nt: TGTGCCAGCAGTTTCAACTCTAATGGACAGGTAGTATCCTACGAGCAGTACTTC
cdr3_aa: CASSFNSNGQVVSYEQYF

v_call: TRBV9
d_call: NA
clone_size: NA
j_call: TRBJ2-7
cdr3_nt: TGTGCCAGCAGCGCAGGGGCCGTAACCTCCTACGAGCAGTACTTC
cdr3_aa: CASSAGAVTSYEQYF

v_call: TRBV11-3
d_call: NA
clone_size: NA
j_call: TRBJ1-3
cdr3_nt: TGTGCCAGCAGCCTCCCCCCGGGGGTTGGAAACACCATATATTTT
cdr3_aa: CASSLPPGVGNTIYF

v_call: TRBV7-3
d_call: NA
clone_size: NA
j_call: TRBJ2-5
cdr3_nt: TGTGCCAGCAGCCCCGCGGGCATCCAAGAGACCCAGTACTTC
cdr3_aa: CASSPAGIQETQYF

v_call: TRBV5-1
d_call: NA
clone_size: NA
j_call: TRBJ2-7
cdr3_nt: TGCGCCAGCAGTTCAACACAGGGTTACGAGCAGTACTTC
cdr3_aa: CASSSTQGYEQYF

v_call: TRBV5-1
d_call: NA
clone_size: NA
j_call: TRBJ1-2
cdr3_nt: TGCGCCAGCAGCTCCCAGGGGTCGCTTAACTATGGCTACACCTTC
cdr3_aa: CASSSQGSLNYGYTF

v_call: TRBV30
d_call: NA
clone_size: once
j_call: TRBJ1-1
cdr3_nt: TGTGCCCGAGGAAGTTGGGGGAACACTGAAGCTTTCTTT
cdr3_aa: CARGSWGNTEAFF

v_call: TRBV5-6
d_call: TRBD1
clone_size: NA
j_call: TRBJ1-5
cdr3_nt: TGTGCCAGCACCCTGGGACAGTCCAATCAGCCCCAGCATTTT
cdr3_aa: CASTLGQSNQPQHF

v_call: TRBV6-2/TRBV6-3
d_call: NA
clone_size: NA
j_call: TRBJ2-6
cdr3_nt: TGTGCCAGCAGTTTTAGGAGCTCTGGGGCCAACGTCCTGACTTTC
cdr3_aa: CASSFRSSGANVLTF